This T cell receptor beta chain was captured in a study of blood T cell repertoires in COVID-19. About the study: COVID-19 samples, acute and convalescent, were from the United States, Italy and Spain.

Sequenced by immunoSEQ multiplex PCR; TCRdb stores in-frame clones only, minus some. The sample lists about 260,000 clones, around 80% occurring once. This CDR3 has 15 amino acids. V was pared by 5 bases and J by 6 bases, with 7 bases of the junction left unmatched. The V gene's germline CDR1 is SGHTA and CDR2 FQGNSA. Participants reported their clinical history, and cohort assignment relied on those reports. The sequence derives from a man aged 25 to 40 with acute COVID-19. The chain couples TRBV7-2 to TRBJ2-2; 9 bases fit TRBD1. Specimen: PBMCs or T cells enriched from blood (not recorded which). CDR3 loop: CASSPGTGFPGELFF. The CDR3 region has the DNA TGTGCCAGCAGCCCAGGGACAGGGTTCCCCGGGGAGCTGTTTTTT.